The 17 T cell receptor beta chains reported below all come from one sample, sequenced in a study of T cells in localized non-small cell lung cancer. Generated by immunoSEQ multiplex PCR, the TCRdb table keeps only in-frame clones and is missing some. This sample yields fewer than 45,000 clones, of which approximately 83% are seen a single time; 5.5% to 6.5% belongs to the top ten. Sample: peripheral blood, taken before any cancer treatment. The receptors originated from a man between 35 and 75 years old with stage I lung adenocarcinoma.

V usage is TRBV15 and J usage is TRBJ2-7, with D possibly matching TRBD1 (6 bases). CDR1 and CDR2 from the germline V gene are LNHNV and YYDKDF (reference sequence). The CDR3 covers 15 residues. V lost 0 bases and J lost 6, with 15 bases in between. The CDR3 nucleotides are TGTGCCACCAGCAGAGATACAGGGTGGGCTGGCGAGCAGTACTTC. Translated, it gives CATSRDTGWAGEQYF.

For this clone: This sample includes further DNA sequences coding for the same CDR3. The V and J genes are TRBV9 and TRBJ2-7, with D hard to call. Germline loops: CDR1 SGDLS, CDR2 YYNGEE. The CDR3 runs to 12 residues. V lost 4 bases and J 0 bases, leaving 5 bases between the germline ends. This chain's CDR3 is CASSPDSYEQYF. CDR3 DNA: TGTGCCAGCAGCCCAGACTCCTACGAGCAGTACTTC.

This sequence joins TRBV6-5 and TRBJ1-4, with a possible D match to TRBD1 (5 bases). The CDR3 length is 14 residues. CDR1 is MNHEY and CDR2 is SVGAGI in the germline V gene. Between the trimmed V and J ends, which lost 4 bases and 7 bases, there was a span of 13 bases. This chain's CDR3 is CASSSGGAGEKLFF. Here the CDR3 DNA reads TGTGCCAGCAGTTCTGGAGGGGCAGGTGAAAAACTGTTTTTT.

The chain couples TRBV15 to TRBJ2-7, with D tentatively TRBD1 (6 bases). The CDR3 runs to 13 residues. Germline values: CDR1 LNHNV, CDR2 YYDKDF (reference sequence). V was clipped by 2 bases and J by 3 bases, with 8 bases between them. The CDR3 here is CATSRQGGYEQYF. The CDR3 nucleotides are TGTGCCACCAGCAGACAAGGGGGCTACGAGCAGTACTTC.

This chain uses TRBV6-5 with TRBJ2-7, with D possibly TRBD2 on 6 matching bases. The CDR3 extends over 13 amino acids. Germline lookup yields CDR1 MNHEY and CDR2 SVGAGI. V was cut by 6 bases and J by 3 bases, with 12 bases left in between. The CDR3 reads CASSRSGDYEQYF. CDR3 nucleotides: TGTGCCAGCAGCCGTAGCGGCGACTACGAGCAGTACTTC.

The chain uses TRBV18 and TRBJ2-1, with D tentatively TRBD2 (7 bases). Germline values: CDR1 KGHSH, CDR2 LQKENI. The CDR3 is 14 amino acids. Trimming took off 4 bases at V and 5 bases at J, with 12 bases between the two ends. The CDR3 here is CASSRGGANNEQFF. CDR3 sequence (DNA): TGTGCCAGCTCACGGGGGGGGGCCAACAATGAGCAGTTCTTC.

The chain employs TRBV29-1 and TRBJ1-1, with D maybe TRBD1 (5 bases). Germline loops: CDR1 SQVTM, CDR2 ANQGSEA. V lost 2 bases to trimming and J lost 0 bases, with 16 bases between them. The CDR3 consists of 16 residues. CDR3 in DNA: TGCAGCGTTGAAAAAGGGGTACACCTCATGAACACTGAAGCTTTCTTT. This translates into CSVEKGVHLMNTEAFF.

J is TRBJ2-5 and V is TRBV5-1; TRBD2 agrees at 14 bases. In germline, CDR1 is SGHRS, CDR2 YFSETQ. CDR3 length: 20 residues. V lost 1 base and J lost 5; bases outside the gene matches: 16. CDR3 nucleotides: TGCGCCAGCAGCTTGCGGGGCCCACCGGGACTAGCGGGAGTTGGGGAGACCCAGTACTTC. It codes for CASSLRGPPGLAGVGETQYF.

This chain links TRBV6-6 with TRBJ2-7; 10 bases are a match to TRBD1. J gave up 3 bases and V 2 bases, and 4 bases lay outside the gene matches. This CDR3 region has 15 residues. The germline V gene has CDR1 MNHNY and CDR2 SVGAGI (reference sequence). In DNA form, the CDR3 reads TGTGCCAGCAGTTACCCGGGACAGGGGATCTACGAGCAGTACTTC. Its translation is CASSYPGQGIYEQYF.

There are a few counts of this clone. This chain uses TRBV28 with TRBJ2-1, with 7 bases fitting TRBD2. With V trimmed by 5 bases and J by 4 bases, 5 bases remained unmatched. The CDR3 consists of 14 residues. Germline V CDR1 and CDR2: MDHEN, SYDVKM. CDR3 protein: CASSPAREYNEQFF. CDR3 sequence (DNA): TGTGCCAGCAGTCCCGCGCGGGAGTACAATGAGCAGTTCTTC. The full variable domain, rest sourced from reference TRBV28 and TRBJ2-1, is DVKVTQSSRYLVKRTGEKVFLECVQDMDHENMFWYRQDPGLGLRLIYFSYDVKMKEKGDIPEGYSVSREKKERFSLILESASTNQTSMYLCASSPAREYNEQFFGPGTRLTVL.

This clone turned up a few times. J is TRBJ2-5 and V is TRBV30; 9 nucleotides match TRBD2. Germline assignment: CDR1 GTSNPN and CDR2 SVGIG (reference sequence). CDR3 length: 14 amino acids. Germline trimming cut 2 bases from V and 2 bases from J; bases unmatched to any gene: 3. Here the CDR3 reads CAWSLTSGQETQYF. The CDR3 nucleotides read TGTGCCTGGAGTTTAACTAGCGGGCAAGAGACCCAGTACTTC.

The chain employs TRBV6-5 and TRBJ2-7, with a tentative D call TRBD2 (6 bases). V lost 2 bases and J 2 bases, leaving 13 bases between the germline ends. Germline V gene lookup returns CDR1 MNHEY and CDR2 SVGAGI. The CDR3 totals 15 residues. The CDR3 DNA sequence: TGTGCCAGCAGTTACGGGTTAGCGGACACCTACGAGCAGTACTTC. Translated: CASSYGLADTYEQYF.

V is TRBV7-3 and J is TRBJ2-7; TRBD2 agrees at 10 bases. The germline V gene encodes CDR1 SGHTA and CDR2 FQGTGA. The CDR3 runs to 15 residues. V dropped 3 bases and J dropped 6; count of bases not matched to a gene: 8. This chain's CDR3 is CASSFRPSGSPEQYF. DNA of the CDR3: TGTGCCAGCAGCTTCCGCCCTAGCGGGAGTCCCGAGCAGTACTTC.

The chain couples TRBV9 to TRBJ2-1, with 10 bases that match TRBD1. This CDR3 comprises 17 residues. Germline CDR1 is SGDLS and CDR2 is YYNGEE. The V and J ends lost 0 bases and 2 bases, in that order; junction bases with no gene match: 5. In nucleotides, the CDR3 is TGTGCCAGCAGCGTAGTCCCTGGACAGGGGGCCTACAATGAGCAGTTCTTC. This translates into CASSVVPGQGAYNEQFF. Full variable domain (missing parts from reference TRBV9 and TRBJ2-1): DSGVTQTPKHLITATGQRVTLRCSPRSGDLSVYWYQQSLDQGLQFLIQYYNGEERAKGNILERFSAQQFPDLHSELNLSSLELGDSALYFCASSVVPGQGAYNEQFFGPGTRLTVL.

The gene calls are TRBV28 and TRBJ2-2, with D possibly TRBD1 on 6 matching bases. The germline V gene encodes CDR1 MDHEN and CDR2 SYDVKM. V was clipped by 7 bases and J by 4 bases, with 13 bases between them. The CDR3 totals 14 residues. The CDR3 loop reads CASNRVVPTGELFF. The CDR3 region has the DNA TGTGCCAGCAACAGGGTCGTGCCCACCGGGGAGCTGTTTTTT.

The CDR3 DNA is TGTGCCAGCAGCTTGAGAATCAACACTGAAGCTTTCTTT. Its translation: CASSLRINTEAFF. The chain combines TRBV5-8 with TRBJ1-1; D uncertain. The CDR3 contains 13 residues. CDR1 SGHTS and CDR2 YDEGEE come from the germline V gene. Trimming removed 1 base from V and 2 bases from J, with 6 bases in between.

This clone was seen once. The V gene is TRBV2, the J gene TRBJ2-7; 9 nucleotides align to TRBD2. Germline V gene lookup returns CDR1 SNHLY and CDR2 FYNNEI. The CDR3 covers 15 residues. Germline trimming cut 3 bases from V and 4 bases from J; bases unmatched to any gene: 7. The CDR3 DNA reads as TGTGCCAGCAGTGAGTTGGGACTAGCAGGGTACGAGCAGTACTTC. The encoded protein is CASSELGLAGYEQYF.